Here is one TCR beta chain with its context. Its antigen remains unidentified. Regulatory T cells were sorted from thawed PBMCs rested overnight at 37°C with around 190 IU/ml IL-2. Produced via immunoSEQ multiplex PCR; TCRdb's table is partial and in-frame only. Of some 62,000 clones listed, more than 95% are singletons. Per germline, CDR1 ENHRY and CDR2 SYGVKD. V was pared by 8 bases and J by 1 base, with 4 bases of the junction left unmatched. This CDR3 has 13 residues. These data are taken from a study of Tregs in tolerant kidney transplant recipients. Study overall: Recipients received nonmyeloablative bone marrow transplants from related graft donors, with transient mixed chimerism. The study's findings and limits: Nucleotide sequences could not be compared across some patients' samples due to primer changes.

The source material was Tregs from blood, sampled before the transplant. The sequence came from a human donor who received a combined kidney and bone marrow transplant. V usage is TRBV10-3 and J usage is TRBJ1-1; 7 positions agree with TRBD1. The CDR3 nucleotides read TGTGCCATCGGGGGACAGCAGAACACTGAAGCTTTCTTT. Residues: CAIGGQQNTEAFF.